These 2 T cell receptor beta chains share one sample of origin, sequenced in a study of molecular identifiers for immune sequencing clone quantification. TCRdb reprocessed the PCR reads with MiXCR, giving one entry per CDR3 protein. The sample records about half a million distinct CDR3 sequences, around 23% being singletons. Source material: naive CD8+ T cells from blood, with Jurkat cell RNA spiked in. Subset specified: FACS-sorted CD8+CD4-CCR7+CD45RA+ naive T cells. All receptors come from a human donor in good health. Some libraries in this study had Jurkat cell RNA spiked in.

This clonotype was seen only a few times. One end of the junction does not line up with germline, which may come from a read error. J is TRBJ2-7 and V is TRBV28; 10 bases match TRBD2. The germline CDR1 and CDR2 sequences are MDHEN and SYDVKM. The CDR3 covers 15 residues. DNA of the CDR3: TGTGCCAGCTGCCAAAATAGCGGGAGGCCGTACGAGCAGGACTTC. Translation: CASCQNSGRPYEQDF.

This clonotype was counted a few times. J is TRBJ2-3 and V is TRBV6-2 or TRBV6-3; tentatively, D is TRBD2 (6 bases). Trimming removed 0 bases from V and 2 bases from J, with 12 bases in between. Germline CDR1 is MNHEY and CDR2 is SVGEGT. This CDR3 spans 16 amino acids. DNA for the CDR3: TGTGCCAGCAGTTACTCGCCTAGCGAGGACACAGATACGCAGTATTTT. Protein sequence: CASSYSPSEDTDTQYF.